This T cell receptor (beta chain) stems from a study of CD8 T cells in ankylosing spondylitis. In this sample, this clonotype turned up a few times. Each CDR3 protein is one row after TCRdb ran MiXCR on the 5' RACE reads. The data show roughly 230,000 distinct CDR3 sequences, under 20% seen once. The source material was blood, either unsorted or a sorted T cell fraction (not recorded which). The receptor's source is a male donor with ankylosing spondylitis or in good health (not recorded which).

The CDR3 is CASSERDRPYEQYF. The CDR3 DNA reads as TGTGCCAGCAGCGAGCGGGACCGACCCTACGAGCAGTACTTC. The chain has TRBV7-9 and TRBJ2-7; 7 bases line up with TRBD2. CDR1 and CDR2 from the germline V gene are SEHNR and FQNEAQ (reference sequence). Losses at the gene ends were 5 bases for V and 2 bases for J; bases not matched to a gene: 6. CDR3 length: 14 residues.